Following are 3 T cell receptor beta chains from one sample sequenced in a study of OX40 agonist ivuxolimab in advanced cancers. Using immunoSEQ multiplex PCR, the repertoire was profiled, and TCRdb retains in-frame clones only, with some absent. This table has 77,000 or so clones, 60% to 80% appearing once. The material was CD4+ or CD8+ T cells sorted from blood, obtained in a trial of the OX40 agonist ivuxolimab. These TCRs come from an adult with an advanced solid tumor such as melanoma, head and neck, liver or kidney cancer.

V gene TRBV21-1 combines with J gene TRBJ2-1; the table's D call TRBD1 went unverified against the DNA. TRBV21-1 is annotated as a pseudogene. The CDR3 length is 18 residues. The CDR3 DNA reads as TGTGCCAGCAGCAAAGGTGGTGGGCCCGAGAGTTCCTACAATGAGCAGTTCTTC. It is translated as CASSKGGGPESSYNEQFF.

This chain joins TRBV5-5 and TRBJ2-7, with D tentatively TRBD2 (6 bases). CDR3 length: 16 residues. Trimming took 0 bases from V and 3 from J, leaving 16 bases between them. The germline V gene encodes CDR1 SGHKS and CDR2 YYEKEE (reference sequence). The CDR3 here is CASSLATAGFVYEQYF. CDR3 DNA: TGTGCCAGCAGCTTGGCCACGGCGGGGTTTGTCTACGAGCAGTACTTC. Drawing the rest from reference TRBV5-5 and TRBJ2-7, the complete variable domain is DAGVTQSPTHLIKTRGQQVTLRCSPISGHKSVSWYQQVLGQGPQFIFQYYEKEERGRGNFPDRFSARQFPNYSSELNVNALLLGDSALYLCASSLATAGFVYEQYFGPGTRLTVT.

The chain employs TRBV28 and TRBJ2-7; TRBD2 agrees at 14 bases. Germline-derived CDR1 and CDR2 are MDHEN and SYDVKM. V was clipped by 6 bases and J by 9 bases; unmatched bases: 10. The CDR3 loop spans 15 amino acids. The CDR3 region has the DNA TGTGCCAGCAGCACCAGACTAGCGGGAGGGCGGTGGCAGTACTTC. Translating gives CASSTRLAGGRWQYF.